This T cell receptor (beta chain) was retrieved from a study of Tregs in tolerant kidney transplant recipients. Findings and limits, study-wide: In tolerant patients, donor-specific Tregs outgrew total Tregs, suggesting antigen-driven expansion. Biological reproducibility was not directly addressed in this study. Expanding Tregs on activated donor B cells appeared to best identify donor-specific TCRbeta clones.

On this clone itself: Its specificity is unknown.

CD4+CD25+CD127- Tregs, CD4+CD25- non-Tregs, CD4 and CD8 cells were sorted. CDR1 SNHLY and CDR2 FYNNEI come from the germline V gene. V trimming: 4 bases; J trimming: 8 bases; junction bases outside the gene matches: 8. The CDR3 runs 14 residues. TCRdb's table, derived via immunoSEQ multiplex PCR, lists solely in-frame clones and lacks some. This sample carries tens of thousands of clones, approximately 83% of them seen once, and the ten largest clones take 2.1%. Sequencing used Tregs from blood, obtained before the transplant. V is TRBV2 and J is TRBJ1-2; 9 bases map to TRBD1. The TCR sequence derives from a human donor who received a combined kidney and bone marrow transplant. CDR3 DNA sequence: TGTGCCAGCAGTGCCTGGGGACAGGGTACCGGCTACACCTTC. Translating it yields CASSAWGQGTGYTF.